The entry that follows covers one T cell receptor (beta chain) sequence. Its antigen is still unknown. The sample belongs to a study of beta chain features in type 1 diabetes. Across the whole study: Analysis included 107,917,701 sorted cells drawn from all samples.

Sorted populations all had greater than 95% purity. Study-wide results and caveats: Shortening that was moderate but significant affected the TCRB CDR3s of Type 1 diabetes patients in all four CD4+ subsets.

V was cut by 0 bases and J by 7 bases, with 20 bases left in between. This CDR3 is built from 16 residues. CDR1 SGHRS and CDR2 YFSETQ come from the germline V gene. What was sequenced were expressed TCRB transcripts, since all of the isolated RNA had been reverse transcribed. Clones were read by immunoSEQ multiplex PCR, and TCRdb kept only the in-frame ones, dropping some. The sample shows approximately 140,000 clones, about 10% of them seen only once. Material: central memory CD4+ T cells from blood. This clonotype originated in a man aged 25-45 years with type 1 diabetes. The chain recombines TRBV5-1 with TRBJ2-7; the D gene is possibly TRBD1 (5 bases). The CDR3 sequence: CASSLDPGNSYEEQYF. The DNA for the CDR3 is TGCGCCAGCAGCTTGGACCCAGGGAATAGCTACGAGGAGCAGTACTTC.